The 29 T cell receptor beta chains below were found in one sample sequenced in a study of control samples from healthy donors and cancer patients. TCRdb's table, derived via immunoSEQ multiplex PCR, lists solely in-frame clones and lacks some. The data show some 160,000 clones, about nine tenths seen once. The specimen sequenced was blood. The receptors were sampled from a man aged 30-40 years in good health.

This chain links TRBV6-6 with TRBJ2-7, with D unresolved. The CDR3 is 13 amino acids. Trimming pared 5 bases from V and 7 bases from J, leaving 15 bases between. The germline gives CDR1 MNHNY, CDR2 SVGAGI (reference sequence). For the CDR3, the DNA is TGTGCCAGCAGTACAACTCCGGACGTGGAGCAGTACTTC. Its protein product is CASSTTPDVEQYF.

The CDR3 loop reads CASSSGLASDTQYF. The CDR3 DNA is TGTGCCAGCAGCTCGGGACTAGCTTCAGATACGCAGTATTTT. The J gene is TRBJ2-3, the V gene TRBV7-3; 9 nucleotides match TRBD2. V trimming: 4 bases; J trimming: 4 bases; junction bases outside the gene matches: 3. There are 14 residues in the CDR3. Germline values: CDR1 SGHTA, CDR2 FQGTGA.

The CDR3 sequence is CASSQAPGRGRTEAFF. CDR3 nucleotides: TGTGCCAGCAGCCAAGCCCCAGGGAGGGGGAGAACTGAAGCTTTCTTT. The V call is TRBV3-1 (or the pseudogene TRBV3-2), the J call TRBJ1-1; weak D call: TRBD1 (6 bases). Trimming pared 1 base from V and 5 bases from J, leaving 17 bases between. Per germline, CDR1 LGHDT and CDR2 YNNKEL (reference sequence). The CDR3 extends over 16 amino acids.

The chain carries TRBV13 and TRBJ2-7; perhaps TRBD1 as D (5 bases). This CDR3 contains 14 residues. Trimming removed 3 bases at V and 6 bases at J, with 15 bases between. CDR1 is PRHDT, CDR2 FYEKMQ, per germline (reference sequence). CDR3 DNA sequence: TGTGCCAGCAGCTTTACGACAGTGTCTGCCGAGCAGTACTTC. It specifies CASSFTTVSAEQYF.

This rearrangement joins TRBV24-1 to TRBJ2-1, with TRBD2 matching over 13 bases. The CDR3 length is 16 residues. V dropped 4 bases and J dropped 9; count of bases not matched to a gene: 8. Germline assignment: CDR1 KGHDR and CDR2 SFDVKD. CDR3 loop: CATSDPGLAGDVEQFF. For the CDR3, the DNA is TGTGCCACCAGTGACCCCGGACTAGCGGGAGACGTTGAGCAGTTCTTC.

J is TRBJ2-5 and V is TRBV7-2; 7 bases are shared with TRBD1. V was clipped by 5 bases and J by 5 bases; unmatched bases: 5. This CDR3 has 13 amino acids. Germline assignment: CDR1 SGHTA and CDR2 FQGNSA. The CDR3, as DNA: TGTGCCAGCAGCCGGGTAGGGGGCGAGACCCAGTACTTC. Amino acids: CASSRVGGETQYF.

CDR3 sequence (DNA): TGTGCCACCAGTGATAAGTGGACTAGCGGCATCTACGAGCAGTACTTC. This codes for CATSDKWTSGIYEQYF. V and J are TRBV24-1 and TRBJ2-7, with 10 bases aligning to TRBD2. The CDR3 has 16 amino acids. Per the germline V gene, CDR1 is KGHDR and CDR2 is SFDVKD. The V segment lost 3 bases and the J segment 3 bases; nucleotides outside the gene matches: 7.

About this clone: One end of the junction varies from germline; a read error may be responsible. The chain employs TRBV29-1 and TRBJ2-5; D gene ambiguous. This CDR3 is 13 amino acids long. CDR1 and CDR2 from the germline V gene are SQVTM and ANQGSEA. CDR3 sequence (DNA): TGCAGCGTTCGGCTCTTATTTATGGAGACCCGGTACTTC. Its translation: CSVRLLFMETRYF.

V is TRBV5-1 and J is TRBJ1-2; D unresolved. V gave up 0 bases and J gave up 6 bases, with 21 bases separating them. The CDR3 is 17 amino acids. In germline, CDR1 is SGHRS, CDR2 YFSETQ. CDR3 sequence (DNA): TGCGCCAGCAGCTTGGCCTTTTGGGAATCTTTTGTTGATGGCTACACCTTC. It yields the protein CASSLAFWESFVDGYTF. The full variable domain, rest sourced from reference TRBV5-1 and TRBJ1-2, is KAGVTQTPRYLIKTRGQQVTLSCSPISGHRSVSWYQQTPGQGLQFLFEYFSETQRNKGNFPGRFSGRQFSNSRSEMNVSTLELGDSALYLCASSLAFWESFVDGYTFGSGTRLTVV.

The gene calls are TRBV4-1 and TRBJ2-1; tentative D call: TRBD1 (5 bases). CDR1 and CDR2 from the germline V gene are MGHRA and YSYEKL. Trimming removed 0 bases at V and 10 bases at J, with 13 bases between. The CDR3 runs 14 residues. CDR3 region: CASSQEGATREQFF. DNA for the CDR3: TGCGCCAGCAGCCAAGAAGGGGCCACGCGCGAGCAGTTCTTC.

In DNA, the CDR3 is TGTGCCAGCAGGGGGGGACAGGGGCCAGATACGCAGTATTTT. Translation: CASRGGQGPDTQYF. J is TRBJ2-3 and V is TRBV2; TRBD1 matches at 10 bases. The CDR3 extends over 14 amino acids. Germline CDR1 and CDR2: SNHLY and FYNNEI. After removal of 6 bases from V and 4 bases from J, the junction contained 4 bases not matched to a gene.

The rearrangement joins TRBV7-2 to TRBJ1-1, with 9 bases aligning to TRBD1. Germline trimming cut 3 bases from V and 8 bases from J; bases unmatched to any gene: 4. The CDR3 sequence is 13 residues long. The V gene's germline CDR1 is SGHTA and CDR2 FQGNSA. CDR3 protein: CASSFGQGLEAFF. CDR3 sequence (DNA): TGTGCCAGCAGCTTCGGACAGGGGCTGGAAGCTTTCTTT. The whole variable domain, filled in from reference TRBV7-2 and TRBJ1-1, reads GAGVSQSPSNKVTEKGKDVELRCDPISGHTALYWYRQSLGQGLEFLIYFQGNSAPDKSGLPSDRFSAERTGGSVSTLTIQRTQQEDSAVYLCASSFGQGLEAFFGQGTRLTVV.

A note on this clone: Additional DNA sequences in this sample encode the identical CDR3. The chain recombines TRBV25-1 with TRBJ2-7; D possibly corresponds to TRBD2 (6 bases). Germline V gene lookup returns CDR1 MGHDK and CDR2 SYGVNS. The CDR3 contains 12 residues. Trimming took off 4 bases at V and 2 bases at J, with 6 bases between the two ends. The CDR3 reads CASSGGTYEQYF. The DNA for the CDR3 is TGTGCCAGCAGTGGCGGGACCTACGAGCAGTACTTC.

The chain is built from TRBV27 and TRBJ2-1; the match to TRBD2 covers 8 bases. The germline V gene encodes CDR1 MNHEY and CDR2 SMNVEV (reference sequence). Trimming removed 5 bases from V and 0 bases from J; junction bases left unmatched: 6. This CDR3 has 16 residues. The CDR3, as DNA: TGTGCCAGCAGTGTTAGCGGGGAGAGCTCCTACAATGAGCAGTTCTTC. Amino acids: CASSVSGESSYNEQFF.

The CDR3 sequence is CASSYPPGGENTEAFF. The CDR3 nucleotides are TGTGCCAGCAGTTACCCTCCAGGGGGCGAGAACACTGAAGCTTTCTTT. V usage is TRBV6-6 and J usage is TRBJ1-1; 8 bases agree with TRBD1. Trimming removed 2 bases from V and 1 base from J; junction bases left unmatched: 6. This CDR3 is 16 amino acids long. Per the germline V gene, CDR1 is MNHNY and CDR2 is SVGAGI (reference sequence).

For the CDR3, the DNA is TGCGCCAGCAGCCAAGATCAGGACCGGGCGAGCTCCTACGAGCAGTACTTC. Translated, it gives CASSQDQDRASSYEQYF. The chain carries TRBV4-1 and TRBJ2-7; D unclear. The length of the CDR3 is 17 residues. Trimming took 0 bases from V and 0 from J, leaving 15 bases between them. Germline CDR1 and CDR2: MGHRA and YSYEKL.

This chain uses TRBV5-5 with TRBJ2-3; D ambiguous. V was trimmed by 0 bases and J by 4 bases, leaving 6 bases between them. From germline, CDR1 is SGHKS and CDR2 YYEKEE (reference sequence). The CDR3 is 13 amino acids. The DNA of the CDR3 is TGTGCCAGCAGCTTGGGGGTATCAGATACGCAGTATTTT. Translated: CASSLGVSDTQYF.

J is TRBJ1-6 and V is TRBV5-6, with 7 bases aligning to TRBD1. V lost 2 bases and J lost 4; bases outside the gene matches: 0. CDR3 length equals 14 residues. Germline CDR1 SGHDT, CDR2 YYEEEE. This CDR3 is CASSFRGYNSPLHF. The CDR3 nucleotides are TGTGCCAGCAGCTTCAGGGGGTATAATTCACCCCTCCACTTT.

This chain links TRBV6-4 with TRBJ2-7; 9 bases align to TRBD1. Trimming removed 2 bases from V and 2 bases from J; junction bases left unmatched: 4. Looked up from germline, CDR1 is MRHNA and CDR2 is SNTAGT. CDR3 length equals 15 residues. The CDR3 sequence: CASSDGRDRAYEQYF. CDR3 DNA sequence: TGTGCCAGCAGTGACGGCCGGGACAGGGCCTACGAGCAGTACTTC.

CDR3 nucleotide sequence: TGTGCCAGCAGCGGACAGGTCTCGAACACTGAAGCTTTCTTT. The encoded protein is CASSGQVSNTEAFF. This chain connects TRBV9 to TRBJ1-1, with D possibly matching TRBD1 (6 bases). Trimming shortened V by 3 bases and J by 1 base, and 10 bases separated the two germline ends. This CDR3 has 14 amino acids. In germline, CDR1 is SGDLS, CDR2 YYNGEE.

The CDR3 loop reads CASSYSGVNTEAFF. The CDR3 DNA reads as TGTGCCAGCAGCTATTCCGGAGTGAACACTGAAGCTTTCTTT. The chain is built from TRBV11-3 and TRBJ1-1; D remains unclear. This CDR3 has 14 residues. Germline CDR1 reads SGHNT; CDR2 reads YENEEA. The germline V and J ends were trimmed by 4 bases and 0 bases, with 9 bases remaining between them.

The V gene is TRBV9, the J gene TRBJ2-2; possibly TRBD2 for D (5 bases). V lost 6 bases to trimming and J lost 7 bases, with 16 bases between them. Germline lookup yields CDR1 SGDLS and CDR2 YYNGEE. CDR3 size: 14 residues. CDR3 bases: TGTGCCAGCACCCTGACCCTGGGAGACGGGGAGCTGTTTTTT. Translating it yields CASTLTLGDGELFF.

The CDR3 reads CASSPYDRKDTQYF. The CDR3 DNA reads as TGTGCCAGCTCACCATATGACAGGAAAGATACGCAGTATTTT. This rearrangement joins TRBV18 to TRBJ2-3; possible D gene TRBD1, 6 bases. The CDR3 has 14 amino acids. V gave up 2 bases and J gave up 5 bases, with 11 bases separating them. The V gene's germline CDR1 is KGHSH and CDR2 LQKENI.

The rearrangement joins TRBV9 to TRBJ2-2, with D hard to call. Germline assignment: CDR1 SGDLS and CDR2 YYNGEE. The length of the CDR3 is 14 residues. V shed 4 bases and J shed 4 bases, with 11 bases lying between them. The CDR3 sequence: CASSPLDGTGELFF. For the CDR3, the DNA is TGTGCCAGCAGCCCCCTGGACGGCACCGGGGAGCTGTTTTTT.

The chain carries TRBV2 and TRBJ2-3, with D possibly matching TRBD1 (6 bases). The V end was cut by 9 bases, the J end by 6 bases, with 19 bases between. Germline lookup yields CDR1 SNHLY and CDR2 FYNNEI. CDR3 size: 14 residues. CDR3 in amino acids: CASALRGSSDTQYF. The CDR3 DNA sequence: TGTGCCAGTGCTTTGAGGGGGAGTAGTGATACGCAGTATTTT.

This clone was detected only once. This chain connects TRBV5-4 to TRBJ2-5; D might be TRBD2 (5 bases). This CDR3 comprises 14 residues. Germline assignment: CDR1 SGHNT and CDR2 YYREEE (reference sequence). Trimming removed 2 bases from V and 5 bases from J, with 13 bases in between. The CDR3 here is CASSLGPGEETQYF. CDR3 coding DNA: TGTGCCAGCAGCTTAGGCCCCGGGGAGGAGACCCAGTACTTC.

The chain employs TRBV5-4 and TRBJ2-3, with D possibly TRBD2 on 5 matching bases. Trimming took off 0 bases at V and 2 bases at J, with 19 bases between the two ends. Germline V gives CDR1 SGHNT, CDR2 YYREEE (reference sequence). The CDR3 is 18 residues long. Here the CDR3 reads CASSLGGRRTLLTDTQYF. The CDR3, as DNA: TGTGCCAGCAGCTTGGGAGGTCGGAGGACTCTCCTCACAGATACGCAGTATTTT.

The CDR3 DNA reads TGTGCCAGCAGCGCCGGGACTAGCGGCTCCTACGAGCAGTACTTC. Translating it yields CASSAGTSGSYEQYF. The genes are TRBV6-5 and TRBJ2-7, with 11 bases lining up with TRBD2. Germline CDR1 MNHEY, CDR2 SVGAGI. V lost 6 bases, J lost 0 bases, and 4 bases stayed unmatched. The CDR3 length is 15 residues.

This clone was picked up one time. V and J are TRBV13 and TRBJ1-5; 9 positions agree with TRBD1. The CDR3 sequence is 15 residues long. Germline V gene sequence: CDR1 PRHDT, CDR2 FYEKMQ (reference sequence). The ends lost 0 bases at V and 6 bases at J; junction bases unmatched: 3. Here the CDR3 DNA reads TGTGCCAGCAGCTTAGGACAGGGGGCCGGTCAGCCCCAGCATTTT. Protein sequence: CASSLGQGAGQPQHF.